Listed below are T cell receptor beta chains from one sample, sequenced in a study of cytomegalovirus exposure and HLA in healthy donors. Assay: immunoSEQ multiplex PCR; the TCRdb copy retains only in-frame clones and omits some. The data contain fewer than 200,000 clones, roughly 70% of them singletons. Sequenced: PBMCs. All receptors come from a girl under 18 in good health and CMV-seronegative. CDR3s include the opening cysteine and the closing phenylalanine or tryptophan. Each record gives: J gene, V gene, CDR3 protein.

J gene: TRBJ2-7; V gene: TRBV9; CDR3 protein: CASSCSRLVSYEQYF
J gene: TRBJ2-5; V gene: TRBV5-1; CDR3 protein: CASSLGPLASQETQYF
J gene: TRBJ1-3; V gene: TRBV5-4; CDR3 protein: CASSSETSTPGNTIYF
J gene: TRBJ1-2; V gene: TRBV18; CDR3 protein: CASSPETGANYGYTF
J gene: TRBJ1-6; V gene: TRBV6-5; CDR3 protein: CASSGKSSYNSPLHF
J gene: TRBJ2-3; V gene: TRBV6-1; CDR3 protein: CASSELGLAGGPGTDTQYF
J gene: TRBJ2-3; V gene: TRBV18; CDR3 protein: CASSLRDSTDTQYF
J gene: TRBJ1-4; V gene: TRBV10-1; CDR3 protein: CASSVGQNNEKLFF
J gene: TRBJ1-1; V gene: TRBV18; CDR3 protein: CASSPRREDLSGAFF
J gene: TRBJ1-1; V gene: TRBV7-7; CDR3 protein: CASSQTWDSTEAFF
J gene: TRBJ1-1; V gene: TRBV15; CDR3 protein: CATSRDSSRTEAFF
J gene: TRBJ1-5; V gene: TRBV10-3; CDR3 protein: CAISESYTETLKNQPQHF
J gene: TRBJ1-5; V gene: TRBV7-6; CDR3 protein: CASSLAAAEANQPQHF
J gene: TRBJ2-7; V gene: TRBV11-2; CDR3 protein: CASSLSDGTYEQYF
J gene: TRBJ2-7; V gene: TRBV27; CDR3 protein: CASNIGGGVTYEQYF
J gene: TRBJ2-1; V gene: TRBV28; CDR3 protein: CAAAGPYNEQFF
J gene: TRBJ2-7; V gene: TRBV10-3; CDR3 protein: CATTSGGPSYEQYF
J gene: TRBJ2-7; V gene: TRBV9; CDR3 protein: CASSPGTVKTYEQYF
J gene: TRBJ1-1; V gene: TRBV29-1; CDR3 protein: CSVVQGRNTEAFF
J gene: TRBJ1-3; V gene: TRBV6-6; CDR3 protein: CASTTGTGLYTIYF
J gene: TRBJ1-4; V gene: TRBV27; CDR3 protein: CASSFAGSREKLFF
J gene: TRBJ2-2; V gene: TRBV28; CDR3 protein: CASSLDMGTGELFF
J gene: TRBJ1-1; V gene: TRBV15; CDR3 protein: CATSLSDSLNTEAFF
J gene: TRBJ1-1; V gene: TRBV11-3; CDR3 protein: CASSLEINTEAFF
J gene: TRBJ1-2; V gene: TRBV6-5; CDR3 protein: CASSYGGGHDDYGYTF
J gene: TRBJ2-7; V gene: TRBV7-9; CDR3 protein: CASSPLPMAGSYEQYF
J gene: TRBJ1-1; V gene: TRBV7-3; CDR3 protein: CASSSYYPSGESTEAFF
J gene: TRBJ2-1; V gene: TRBV5-6; CDR3 protein: CASSLQNEQFF
J gene: TRBJ2-3; V gene: TRBV5-6; CDR3 protein: CASSSTTSSTDTQYF
J gene: TRBJ2-7; V gene: TRBV18; CDR3 protein: CASSDDSFEVDEQYF